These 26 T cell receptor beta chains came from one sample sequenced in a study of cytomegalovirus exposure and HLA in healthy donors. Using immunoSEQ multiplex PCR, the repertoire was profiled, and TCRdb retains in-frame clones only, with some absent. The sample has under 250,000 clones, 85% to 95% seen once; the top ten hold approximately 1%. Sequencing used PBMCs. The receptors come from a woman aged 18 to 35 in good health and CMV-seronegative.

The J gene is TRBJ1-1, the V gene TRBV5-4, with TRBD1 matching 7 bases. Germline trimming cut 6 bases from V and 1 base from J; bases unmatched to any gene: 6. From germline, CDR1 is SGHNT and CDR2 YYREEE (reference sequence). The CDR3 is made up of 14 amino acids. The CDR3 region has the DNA TGTGCCAGCATTTCAGACAGGGCGAACACTGAAGCTTTCTTT. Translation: CASISDRANTEAFF. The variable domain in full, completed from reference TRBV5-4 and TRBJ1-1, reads ETGVTQSPTHLIKTRGQQVTLRCSSQSGHNTVSWYQQALGQGPQFIFQYYREEENGRGNFPPRFSGLQFPNYSSELNVNALELDDSALYLCASISDRANTEAFFGQGTRLTVV.

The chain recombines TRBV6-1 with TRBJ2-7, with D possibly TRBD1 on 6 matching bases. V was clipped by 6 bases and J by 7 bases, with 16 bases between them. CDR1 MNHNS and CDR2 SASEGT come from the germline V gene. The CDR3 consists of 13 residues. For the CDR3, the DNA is TGTGCCAGCAGGGAAACAGGGTCAGAGGAGCAGTACTTC. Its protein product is CASRETGSEEQYF.

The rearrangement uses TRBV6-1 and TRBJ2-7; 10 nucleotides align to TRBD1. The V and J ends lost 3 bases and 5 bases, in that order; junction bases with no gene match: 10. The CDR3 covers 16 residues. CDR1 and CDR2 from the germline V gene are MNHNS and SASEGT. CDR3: CASSDGLGDRGDEQYF. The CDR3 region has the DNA TGTGCCAGCAGTGACGGTTTGGGGGACAGGGGCGACGAGCAGTACTTC.

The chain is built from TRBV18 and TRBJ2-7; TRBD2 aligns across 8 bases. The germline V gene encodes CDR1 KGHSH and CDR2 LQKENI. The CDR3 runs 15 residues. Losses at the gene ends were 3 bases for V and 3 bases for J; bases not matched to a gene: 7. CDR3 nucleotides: TGTGCCAGCTCACCTGCGGGGGGAAAGGGCTACGAGCAGTACTTC. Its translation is CASSPAGGKGYEQYF.

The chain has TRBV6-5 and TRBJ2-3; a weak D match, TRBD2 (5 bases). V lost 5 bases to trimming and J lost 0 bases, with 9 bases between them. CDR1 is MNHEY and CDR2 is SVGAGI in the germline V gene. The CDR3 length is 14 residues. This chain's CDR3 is CASSDGGSTDTQYF. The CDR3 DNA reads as TGTGCCAGCAGTGACGGCGGGAGCACAGATACGCAGTATTTT.

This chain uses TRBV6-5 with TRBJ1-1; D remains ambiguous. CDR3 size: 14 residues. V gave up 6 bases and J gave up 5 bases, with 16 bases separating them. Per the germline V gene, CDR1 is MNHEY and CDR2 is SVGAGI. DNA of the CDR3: TGTGCCAGCAGCCGCAGAAAAATCGTGACTGAAGCTTTCTTT. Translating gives CASSRRKIVTEAFF.

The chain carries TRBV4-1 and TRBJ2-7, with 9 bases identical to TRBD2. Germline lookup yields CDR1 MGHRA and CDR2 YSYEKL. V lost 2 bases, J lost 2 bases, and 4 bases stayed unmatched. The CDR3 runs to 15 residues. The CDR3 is CASSQRTSETYEQYF. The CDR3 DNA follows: TGCGCCAGCAGCCAAAGGACTAGCGAAACCTACGAGCAGTACTTC.

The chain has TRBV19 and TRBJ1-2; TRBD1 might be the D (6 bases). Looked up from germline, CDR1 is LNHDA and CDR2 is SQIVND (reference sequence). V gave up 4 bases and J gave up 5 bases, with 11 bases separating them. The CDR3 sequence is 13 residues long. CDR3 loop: CASSTGQTYGYTF. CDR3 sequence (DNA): TGTGCCAGTAGTACAGGACAGACATATGGCTACACCTTC.

This chain's CDR3 is CASKMTRTYMNEQFF. The CDR3 DNA reads as TGTGCCAGCAAAATGACCCGGACATATATGAATGAGCAGTTCTTC. The chain recombines TRBV6-1 with TRBJ2-1; a weak D match, TRBD1 (5 bases). V lost 7 bases, J lost 7 bases, and 20 bases lay in between. Germline V gene data show CDR1 as MNHNS and CDR2 as SASEGT. The CDR3 has 15 residues.

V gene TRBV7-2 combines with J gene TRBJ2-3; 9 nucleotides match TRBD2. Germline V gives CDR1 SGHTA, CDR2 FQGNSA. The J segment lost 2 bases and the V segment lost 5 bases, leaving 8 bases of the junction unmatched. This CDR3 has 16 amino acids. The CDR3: CASSLGLALLTDTQYF. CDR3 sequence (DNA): TGTGCCAGCAGCCTCGGACTAGCGCTCCTCACAGATACGCAGTATTTT.

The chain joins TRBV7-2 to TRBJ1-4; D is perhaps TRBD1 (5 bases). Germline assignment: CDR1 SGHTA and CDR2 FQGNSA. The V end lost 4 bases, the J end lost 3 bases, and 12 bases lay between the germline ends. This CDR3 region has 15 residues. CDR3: CASSSRQSANEKLFF. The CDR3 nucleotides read TGTGCCAGCAGCTCCAGACAGTCGGCTAATGAAAAACTGTTTTTT.

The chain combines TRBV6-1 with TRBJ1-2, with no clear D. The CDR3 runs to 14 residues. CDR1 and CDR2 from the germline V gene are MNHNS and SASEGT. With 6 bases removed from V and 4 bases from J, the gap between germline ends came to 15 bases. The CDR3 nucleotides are TGTGCCAGCAGGAGGGTGATCAAGACCTATGGCTACACCTTC. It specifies CASRRVIKTYGYTF.

In DNA form, the CDR3 reads TGCAGCGTTGTCTCCACCGGGGGCAATGAGCAGTTCTTC. Encoded protein: CSVVSTGGNEQFF. The chain couples TRBV29-1 to TRBJ2-1; D might be TRBD2 (6 bases). This CDR3 contains 13 residues. Deletions cut 4 bases from V and 6 bases from J, with 13 bases between. Germline values: CDR1 SQVTM, CDR2 ANQGSEA.

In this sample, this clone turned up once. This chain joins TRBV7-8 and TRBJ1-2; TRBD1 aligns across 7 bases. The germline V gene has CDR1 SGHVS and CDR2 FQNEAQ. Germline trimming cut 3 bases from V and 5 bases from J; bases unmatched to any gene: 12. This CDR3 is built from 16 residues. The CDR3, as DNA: TGTGCCAGCAGCTTTTTCGGCGGGACAGAGGAATATGGCTACACCTTC. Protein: CASSFFGGTEEYGYTF.

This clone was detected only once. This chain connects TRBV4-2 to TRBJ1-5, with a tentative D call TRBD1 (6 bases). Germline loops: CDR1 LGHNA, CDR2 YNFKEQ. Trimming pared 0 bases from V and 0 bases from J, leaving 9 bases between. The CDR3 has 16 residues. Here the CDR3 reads CASSQDGRGSNQPQHF. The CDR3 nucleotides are TGTGCCAGCAGCCAAGATGGCAGGGGTAGCAATCAGCCCCAGCATTTT.

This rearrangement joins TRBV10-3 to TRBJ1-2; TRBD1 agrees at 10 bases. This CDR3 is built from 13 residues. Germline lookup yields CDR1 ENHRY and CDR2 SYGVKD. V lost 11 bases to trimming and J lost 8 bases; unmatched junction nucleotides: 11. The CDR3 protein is CAAWGTGEGGYTF. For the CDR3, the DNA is TGTGCCGCCTGGGGGACAGGGGAGGGAGGCTACACCTTC.

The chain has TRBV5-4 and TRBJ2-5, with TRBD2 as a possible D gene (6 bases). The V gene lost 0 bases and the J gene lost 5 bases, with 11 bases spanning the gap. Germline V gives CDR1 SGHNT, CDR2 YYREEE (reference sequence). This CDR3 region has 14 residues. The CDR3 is CASSLAGDWETQYF. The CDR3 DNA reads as TGTGCCAGCAGCTTGGCCGGGGACTGGGAGACCCAGTACTTC.

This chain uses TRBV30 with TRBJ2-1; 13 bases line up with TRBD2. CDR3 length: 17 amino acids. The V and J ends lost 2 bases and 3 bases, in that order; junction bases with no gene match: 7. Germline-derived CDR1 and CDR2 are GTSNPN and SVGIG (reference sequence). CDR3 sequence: CAWSPRLAGGIYNEQFF. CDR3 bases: TGTGCCTGGAGTCCAAGACTAGCGGGAGGTATCTACAATGAGCAGTTCTTC.

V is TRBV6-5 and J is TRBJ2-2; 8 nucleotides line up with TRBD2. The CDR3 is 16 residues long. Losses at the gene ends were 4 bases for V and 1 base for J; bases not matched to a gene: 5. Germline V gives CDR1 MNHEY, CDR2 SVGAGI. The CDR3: CASSWFREGNTGELFF. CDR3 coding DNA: TGTGCCAGCAGTTGGTTTCGGGAGGGGAACACCGGGGAGCTGTTTTTT.

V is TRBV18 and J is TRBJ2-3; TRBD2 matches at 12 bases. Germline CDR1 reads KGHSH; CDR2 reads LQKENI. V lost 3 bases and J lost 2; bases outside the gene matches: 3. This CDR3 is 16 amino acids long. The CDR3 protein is CASSPRTSGNTDTQYF. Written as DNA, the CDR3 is TGTGCCAGCTCACCTCGGACTAGCGGGAACACAGATACGCAGTATTTT.

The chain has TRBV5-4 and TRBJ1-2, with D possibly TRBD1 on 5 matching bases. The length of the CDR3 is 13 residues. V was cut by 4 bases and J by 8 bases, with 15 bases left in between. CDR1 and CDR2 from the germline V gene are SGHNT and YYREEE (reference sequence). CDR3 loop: CASSRGTEPGYTF. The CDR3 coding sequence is TGTGCCAGCAGCCGGGGGACGGAGCCCGGCTACACCTTC.

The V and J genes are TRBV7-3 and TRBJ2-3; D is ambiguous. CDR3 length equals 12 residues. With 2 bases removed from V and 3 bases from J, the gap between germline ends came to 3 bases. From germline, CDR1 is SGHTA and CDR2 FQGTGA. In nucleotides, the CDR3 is TGTGCCAGCAGCTTATCAACAGATACGCAGTATTTT. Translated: CASSLSTDTQYF.

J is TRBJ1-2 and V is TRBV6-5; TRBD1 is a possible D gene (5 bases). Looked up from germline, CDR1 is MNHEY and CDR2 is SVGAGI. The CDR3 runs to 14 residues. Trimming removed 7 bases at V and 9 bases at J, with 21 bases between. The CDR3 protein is CASTLSGTGGSYTF. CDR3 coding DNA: TGTGCCAGCACCCTTTCAGGGACTGGTGGAAGCTACACCTTC.

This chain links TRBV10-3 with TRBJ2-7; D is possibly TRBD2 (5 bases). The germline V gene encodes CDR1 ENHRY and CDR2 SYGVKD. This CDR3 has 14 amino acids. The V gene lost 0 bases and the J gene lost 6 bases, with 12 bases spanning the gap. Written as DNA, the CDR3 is TGTGCCATCAGTGAGTCCCGGGAAATGAGCGAGCAGTACTTC. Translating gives CAISESREMSEQYF.

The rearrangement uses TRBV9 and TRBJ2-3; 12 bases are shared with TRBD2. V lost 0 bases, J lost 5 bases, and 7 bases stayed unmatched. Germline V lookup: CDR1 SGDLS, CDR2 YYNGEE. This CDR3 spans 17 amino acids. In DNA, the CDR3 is TGTGCCAGCAGCGTAGACCTAGCGGGAGGGCCCCAAGATACGCAGTATTTT. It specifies CASSVDLAGGPQDTQYF.

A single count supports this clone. The CDR3 bases are TGTGCCTGGACCCTAACGGGGGAGGCTGAAGCTTTCTTT. As protein: CAWTLTGEAEAFF. The chain joins TRBV30 to TRBJ1-1; weak D call: TRBD1 (5 bases). The CDR3 totals 13 residues. Germline loops: CDR1 GTSNPN, CDR2 SVGIG (reference sequence). Trimming cost V 4 bases and J 6 bases, with 15 bases left between them.